This T cell receptor (beta chain) came from a study of blood T cell repertoires in COVID-19. The data were produced by immunoSEQ multiplex PCR, yet TCRdb's version contains in-frame clones alone and is incomplete. The sample records about 380,000 clones, approximately 89% being singletons. CDR1 is SGHNT and CDR2 is YYREEE in the germline V gene (reference sequence). The ends were cut back, 4 bases at V and 6 bases at J, with 13 bases in the middle. This CDR3 comprises 14 residues. This receptor was obtained from a man younger than 40 who had recovered from COVID-19. Sequencing used PBMCs or T cells enriched from blood (not recorded which). V is TRBV5-4 and J is TRBJ2-2, with D uncertain. CDR3 in amino acids: CASSRPDGPGELFF. In nucleotides, the CDR3 is TGTGCCAGCAGCCGACCGGATGGGCCCGGGGAGCTGTTTTTT. The full variable domain, with the rest looked up from reference TRBV5-4 and TRBJ2-2, is ETGVTQSPTHLIKTRGQQVTLRCSSQSGHNTVSWYQQALGQGPQFIFQYYREEENGRGNFPPRFSGLQFPNYSSELNVNALELDDSALYLCASSRPDGPGELFFGEGSRLTVL.